The entry that follows covers one T cell receptor beta chain sequence. This specimen belongs to a study of shared clonotypes between healthy human individuals. Study-level background: Donors consisted of a couple of women and three men between 18 and 49. Each donor's CD4 naive and CD4 memory cells filled three plates apiece, CD8 naive two, and CD8 memory one.

Trimming at V came to 5 bases and at J to 0 bases, leaving 11 bases not matched to a gene. The germline gives CDR1 SGHAT, CDR2 FQNNGV. The CDR3 has 17 amino acids. Clones were read by immunoSEQ multiplex PCR, and TCRdb kept only the in-frame ones, dropping some. The table includes fewer than 1.6 million clones, 98% detected once. The source material was naive CD4+ T cells sorted from blood. Subset specified: CD45RA+ positively selected. The rearrangement links TRBV11-2 to TRBJ2-5; TRBD2 agrees at 8 bases. This TCR derives from a man aged 25-45 years in good health. The CDR3 DNA follows: TGTGCCAGCAGCCCCCTGGCGGGCGGGAGGAACCAAGAGACCCAGTACTTC. Amino acid sequence: CASSPLAGGRNQETQYF.